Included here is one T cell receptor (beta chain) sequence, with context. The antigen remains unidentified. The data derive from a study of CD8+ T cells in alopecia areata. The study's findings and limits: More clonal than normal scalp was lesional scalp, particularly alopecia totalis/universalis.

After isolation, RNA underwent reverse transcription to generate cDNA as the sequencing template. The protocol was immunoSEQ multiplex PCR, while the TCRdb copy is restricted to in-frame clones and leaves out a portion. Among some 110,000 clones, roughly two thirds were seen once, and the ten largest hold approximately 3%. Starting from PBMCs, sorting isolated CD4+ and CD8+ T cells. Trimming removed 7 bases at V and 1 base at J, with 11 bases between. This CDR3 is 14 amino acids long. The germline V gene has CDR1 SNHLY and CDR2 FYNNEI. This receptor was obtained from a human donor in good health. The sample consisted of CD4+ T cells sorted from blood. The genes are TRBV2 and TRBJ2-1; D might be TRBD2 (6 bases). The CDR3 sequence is CASNGGTSYNEQFF. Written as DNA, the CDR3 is TGTGCCAGCAACGGAGGGACTTCCTACAATGAGCAGTTCTTC.